This T cell receptor (beta chain) was found in a study of OX40 agonist ivuxolimab in advanced cancers. Clones were read by immunoSEQ multiplex PCR, and TCRdb kept only the in-frame ones, dropping some. The sample contains tens of thousands of clones, 80% to 95% of which appear only once. This clone was found a few times. Germline V lookup: CDR1 KGHSH, CDR2 LQKENI. V shed 0 bases, J shed 7 bases, and the junction held 5 bases outside the gene matches. The CDR3 is 15 residues long. The sequence derives from an adult with an advanced solid tumor such as melanoma, head and neck, liver or kidney cancer. This chain joins TRBV18 and TRBJ1-4; 7 nucleotides align to TRBD1. Sequenced here: CD4+ or CD8+ T cells sorted from blood, sampled in a trial of the OX40 agonist ivuxolimab. This CDR3 reads CASSPPTGRSEKLFF. The CDR3 DNA follows: TGTGCCAGCTCACCACCGACAGGGCGGAGTGAAAAACTGTTTTTT.